The entry below describes one T cell receptor (beta chain). Its antigen target is currently unknown. One base away there is no much larger clone; base qualities are not given. This record belongs to a study of blood T cell repertoires in COVID-19 (TCRdb year 2020). Background for the entire study: The collaborator samples originated in the United States, Italy and Spain and spanned the acute and convalescent phases of COVID-19. The material from the prospective study consisted of cDNA or gDNA derived from T cells, B-cell-depleted T cells, or PBMCs. Deeply sampled blood TCRbeta repertoires from subjects exposed to, actively infected with, or recovered from COVID-19 were included in the dataset. A freely available public database, intended as a resource for researchers studying the immune response to SARS-CoV-2, is where the repertoires were released. The samples were drawn from the first 160 participants of the ongoing ImmuneRACE study and from 1,254 subjects provided by 6 global collaborators. A de-identified subject ID, COVID-19 status, age in years and sex were almost always included in the sample metadata. Where HLA class I and class II types were available, the types were taken from metadata supplied by the sample provider, not from assay-based typing. General findings and caveats noted by the study authors: The quantity of clinical and demographic metadata differed by source and by participant and was supplied without curation.

Each collaborating institution followed its own protocols to collect whole blood in K2EDTA tubes. Collaborator samples were shipped for TCRbeta analysis as frozen whole blood, isolated PBMCs, or DNA extracted from either sample type. Relative to germline, V is 4 bases shorter and J is 4 bases shorter, with 17 bases between their ends. Including cysteine and phenylalanine, the CDR3 has 15 amino acids. Of the read, only the CDR3 DNA is kept; its 45 bases are in frame from base 1. CDR1 SGHNT and CDR2 YYREEE were looked up in the germline V gene (reference sequence). The immunoSEQ Assay, a bias-controlled multiplex PCR, was used to amplify TCRbeta CDR3 regions from genomic DNA. Processing in the source paper ran as follows. Nucleated cell counts per sample were estimated from amplification of reference gene primers within the assay. To quantify the absolute abundance of each unique TCRbeta CDR3 rearrangement, sequence reads were collapsed and filtered. For each sample, productive Simpson clonality was calculated as the square root of Simpson's diversity index across productive rearrangements. The clones in this table, taken by TCRdb from immuneACCESS, are in-frame only. Not every clone is retained; where verified, under half of the shortfall comes from an unresolved V gene, and the cause of the rest is unknown. V, J and clone size reflect that table, while D and trimming were determined from the DNA. This sample has roughly 25,000 clones in its table, and about 76% of those were observed once. About 6.5% of the sample goes to the ten largest clones.

The sample was peripheral blood. This receptor was obtained from a man between 65 and 85 years old with acute or convalescent COVID-19. The chain employs TRBV5-4 and TRBJ2-5; the D segment could be TRBD2, given 7 matching bases. CDR3 loop: CASSQRGGLGETQYF. DNA sequence: TGTGCCAGCAGCCAAAGGGGGGGGCTAGGAGAGACCCAGTACTTC.